These 15 T cell receptor beta chains share one sample of origin, sequenced in a study of shared T cell receptors in the human thymus. Profiling relied on immunoSEQ multiplex PCR, and the TCRdb table lists in-frame clones only, not all of them. The sample includes roughly 700,000 clones, around 87% seen only once; the top ten take approximately 0.011%. The same sample was also studied in work on human thymus T cells.

Sequences were obtained from thymocytes. The receptors shown here come from a boy in the first two years of life with a congenital heart defect.

The chain uses TRBV30 and TRBJ2-2; perhaps TRBD1 as D (6 bases). The CDR3 has 12 amino acids. CDR1 and CDR2 (germline): GTSNPN, SVGIG (reference sequence). V lost 3 bases and J lost 6, with 8 bases in between. The chain's CDR3 is CAWRDRAGELFF. The CDR3 DNA sequence: TGTGCCTGGAGGGACAGAGCCGGGGAGCTGTTTTTT. Looking up the rest from reference TRBV30 and TRBJ2-2 gives the full variable domain: SQTIHQWPATLVQPVGSPLSLECTVEGTSNPNLYWYRQAAGRGLQLLFYSVGIGQISSEVPQNLSASRPQDRQFILSSKKLLLSDSGFYLCAWRDRAGELFFGEGSRLTVL.

V gene TRBV14 combines with J gene TRBJ1-2, with 8 bases identical to TRBD1. Germline-derived CDR1 and CDR2 are SGHDN and FVKESK. Trimming at V came to 4 bases and at J to 4 bases, leaving 5 bases not matched to a gene. The CDR3 is 14 residues long. CDR3 coding DNA: TGTGCCAGCAGCCCCGACAGGGGTACCTATGGCTACACCTTC. Translated: CASSPDRGTYGYTF.

The genes are TRBV6-4 and TRBJ1-1; D is uncertain. This CDR3 spans 15 amino acids. Germline CDR1 is MRHNA and CDR2 is SNTAGT. Trimming shortened V by 8 bases and J by 0 bases, and 16 bases separated the two germline ends. CDR3 protein: CASPPQVLMNTEAFF. The CDR3 nucleotides are TGTGCCAGCCCCCCGCAGGTCCTAATGAACACTGAAGCTTTCTTT.

V usage is TRBV30 and J usage is TRBJ1-5, with TRBD1 matching 7 bases. Germline loops: CDR1 GTSNPN, CDR2 SVGIG (reference sequence). The CDR3 length is 17 residues. The V and J ends lost 1 base and 7 bases, in that order; junction bases with no gene match: 16. As DNA, the CDR3 is TGTGCCTGGAGTGGCAGGTGTAGCAGGGGGTGTAGACAGCCCCAGCATTTT. Translation: CAWSGRCSRGCRQPQHF.

V gene TRBV2 combines with J gene TRBJ1-4; the match to TRBD1 covers 9 bases. There are 17 residues in the CDR3. V was clipped by 6 bases and J by 0 bases; unmatched bases: 8. Germline V lookup: CDR1 SNHLY, CDR2 FYNNEI. The CDR3 protein is CASRPTGGFATNEKLFF. The CDR3 coding sequence is TGTGCCAGCAGACCGACAGGGGGGTTTGCAACTAATGAAAAACTGTTTTTT.

J is TRBJ2-5 and V is TRBV28; 8 bases fit TRBD2. CDR1 and CDR2 from the germline V gene are MDHEN and SYDVKM. V lost 2 bases, J lost 1 base, and 3 bases stayed unmatched. This CDR3 region has 15 residues. The CDR3 protein is CASSLAGGSQETQYF. The CDR3, as DNA: TGTGCCAGCAGTTTAGCGGGAGGATCCCAAGAGACCCAGTACTTC.

The genes are TRBV5-8 and TRBJ2-7; D call uncertain. V shed 4 bases and J shed 4 bases, with 9 bases lying between them. This CDR3 is 12 amino acids long. CDR1 and CDR2 from the germline V gene are SGHTS and YDEGEE. This chain's CDR3 is CASSRPRYEQYF. The CDR3 DNA follows: TGTGCCAGCAGCCGTCCCAGGTACGAGCAGTACTTC.

The V call is TRBV7-2, the J call TRBJ2-1, with D possibly matching TRBD2 (5 bases). This CDR3 contains 18 residues. Germline V CDR1 and CDR2: SGHTA, FQGNSA. V lost 1 base and J 2 bases, leaving 18 bases between the germline ends. The CDR3 DNA sequence: TGTGCCAGCAGCTTAGGGTGGGGTCTAGCCCCCCCCTACAATGAGCAGTTCTTC. Translation: CASSLGWGLAPPYNEQFF.

The chain joins TRBV6-4 to TRBJ1-1, with unresolved D. The V gene lost 0 bases and the J gene lost 5 bases, with 13 bases spanning the gap. The CDR3 length is 15 residues. Germline V gives CDR1 MRHNA, CDR2 SNTAGT. In DNA, the CDR3 is TGTGCCAGCAGTGACTCGTCGAGGGATTGGACTGAAGCTTTCTTT. Translated, it gives CASSDSSRDWTEAFF.

This rearrangement joins TRBV12-5 to TRBJ1-4, with 7 bases matching TRBD1. The J segment lost 7 bases and the V segment lost 4 bases, leaving 9 bases of the junction unmatched. Germline CDR1 and CDR2: LGHNT and FRNRAP. The CDR3 loop spans 15 amino acids. In DNA form, the CDR3 reads TGTGCTAGTGGTTCCACCGGCAGGGGGGTTGAAAAACTGTTTTTT. Its protein product is CASGSTGRGVEKLFF.

The CDR3 sequence: CASRGPYGYTF. The CDR3 DNA is TGTGCCTCCCGCGGGCCCTATGGCTACACCTTC. This chain joins TRBV25-1 and TRBJ1-2; D is ambiguous. Germline CDR1 MGHDK, CDR2 SYGVNS. The CDR3 consists of 11 residues. V lost 11 bases and J 4 bases, leaving 11 bases between the germline ends.

The chain links TRBV10-3 to TRBJ2-7; TRBD1 matches at 7 bases. V lost 3 bases, J lost 3 bases, and 2 bases stayed unmatched. The CDR3 has 13 amino acids. Germline V gene data show CDR1 as ENHRY and CDR2 as SYGVKD. DNA of the CDR3: TGTGCCATCAGTGAACAGGGGAACTACGAGCAGTACTTC. This encodes CAISEQGNYEQYF.

The chain carries TRBV11-2 and TRBJ2-7, with TRBD2 matching over 8 bases. V gave up 1 base and J gave up 2 bases; unmatched junction bases: 10. Germline loops: CDR1 SGHAT, CDR2 FQNNGV. The CDR3 totals 17 residues. Here the CDR3 DNA reads TGTGCCAGCAGCTTAGGACGGGGGGGGGACTGGCCCTACGAGCAGTACTTC. It yields the protein CASSLGRGGDWPYEQYF.

This rearrangement joins TRBV14 to TRBJ2-3; tentative D call: TRBD1 (6 bases). The CDR3 extends over 16 amino acids. The ends were cut back, 0 bases at V and 0 bases at J, with 10 bases in the middle. The germline V gene encodes CDR1 SGHDN and CDR2 FVKESK. CDR3 residues: CASSQDMDRSTDTQYF. The CDR3 nucleotides are TGTGCCAGCAGCCAAGATATGGACAGAAGCACAGATACGCAGTATTTT. The entire variable domain, with the rest obtained from reference TRBV14 and TRBJ2-3, is as follows: EAGVTQFPSHSVIEKGQTVTLRCDPISGHDNLYWYRRVMGKEIKFLLHFVKESKQDESGMPNNRFLAERTGGTYSTLKVQPAELEDSGVYFCASSQDMDRSTDTQYFGPGTRLTVL.

The V and J genes are TRBV7-9 and TRBJ2-7; weak D call: TRBD2 (6 bases). CDR1 is SEHNR, CDR2 FQNEAQ, per germline (reference sequence). The CDR3 is made up of 15 amino acids. Trimming shortened V by 5 bases and J by 2 bases, and 16 bases separated the two germline ends. CDR3 DNA: TGTGCCAGCAGCCCACATGCTTGGGGGGCCTACGAGCAGTACTTC. It specifies CASSPHAWGAYEQYF.